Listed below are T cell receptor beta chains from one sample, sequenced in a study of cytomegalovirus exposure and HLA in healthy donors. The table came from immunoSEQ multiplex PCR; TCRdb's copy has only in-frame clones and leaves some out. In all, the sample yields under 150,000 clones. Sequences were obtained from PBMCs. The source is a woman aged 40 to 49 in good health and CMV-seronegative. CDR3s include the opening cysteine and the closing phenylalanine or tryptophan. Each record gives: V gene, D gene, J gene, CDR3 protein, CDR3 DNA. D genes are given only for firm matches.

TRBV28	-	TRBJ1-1	CASSKGGRTEAFF	TGTGCCAGCAGTAAGGGTGGGAGAACTGAAGCTTTCTTT
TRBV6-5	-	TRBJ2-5	CASSYRGNQETQYF	TGTGCCAGCAGTTACAGAGGGAACCAAGAGACCCAGTACTTC
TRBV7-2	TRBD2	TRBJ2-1	CASSLVPTGLAGRNEQFF	TGTGCCAGCAGCTTAGTTCCCACGGGACTAGCGGGGAGGAATGAGCAGTTCTTC
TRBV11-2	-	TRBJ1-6	CASSFRGRNSPLHF	TGTGCCAGCAGCTTTCGGGGTAGGAATTCACCCCTCCACTTT
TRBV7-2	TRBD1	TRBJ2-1	CASRPGTAPGEQFF	TGTGCCAGCCGTCCCGGGACAGCGCCTGGGGAGCAGTTCTTC
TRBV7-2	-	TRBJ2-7	CASSLMGDHEQYF	TGTGCCAGCAGCTTAATGGGAGACCACGAGCAGTACTTC
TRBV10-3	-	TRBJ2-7	CAISDGQIYEQYF	TGTGCCATCAGTGATGGACAGATCTACGAGCAGTACTTC
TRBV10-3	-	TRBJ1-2	CATRAGQGLYYGYTF	TGTGCCACCAGAGCCGGCCAGGGCCTATACTATGGCTACACCTTC
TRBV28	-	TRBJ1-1	CASRLGHLNTEAFF	TGTGCCAGCAGACTGGGACACCTGAACACTGAAGCTTTCTTT
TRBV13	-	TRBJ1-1	CASSEQSDPTAENTEAFF	TGTGCCAGCAGCGAACAGTCGGATCCCACGGCTGAGAACACTGAAGCTTTCTTT
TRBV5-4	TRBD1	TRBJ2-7	CASSLGPGQFYEQYF	TGTGCCAGCAGCTTGGGGCCGGGACAGTTCTACGAGCAGTACTTC
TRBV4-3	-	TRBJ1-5	CASSQGHAQPQHF	TGCGCCAGCAGCCAGGGACACGCTCAGCCCCAGCATTTT
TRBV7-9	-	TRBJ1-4	CASSLGGREKLFF	TGTGCCAGCAGCTTAGGGGGGAGGGAAAAACTGTTTTTT